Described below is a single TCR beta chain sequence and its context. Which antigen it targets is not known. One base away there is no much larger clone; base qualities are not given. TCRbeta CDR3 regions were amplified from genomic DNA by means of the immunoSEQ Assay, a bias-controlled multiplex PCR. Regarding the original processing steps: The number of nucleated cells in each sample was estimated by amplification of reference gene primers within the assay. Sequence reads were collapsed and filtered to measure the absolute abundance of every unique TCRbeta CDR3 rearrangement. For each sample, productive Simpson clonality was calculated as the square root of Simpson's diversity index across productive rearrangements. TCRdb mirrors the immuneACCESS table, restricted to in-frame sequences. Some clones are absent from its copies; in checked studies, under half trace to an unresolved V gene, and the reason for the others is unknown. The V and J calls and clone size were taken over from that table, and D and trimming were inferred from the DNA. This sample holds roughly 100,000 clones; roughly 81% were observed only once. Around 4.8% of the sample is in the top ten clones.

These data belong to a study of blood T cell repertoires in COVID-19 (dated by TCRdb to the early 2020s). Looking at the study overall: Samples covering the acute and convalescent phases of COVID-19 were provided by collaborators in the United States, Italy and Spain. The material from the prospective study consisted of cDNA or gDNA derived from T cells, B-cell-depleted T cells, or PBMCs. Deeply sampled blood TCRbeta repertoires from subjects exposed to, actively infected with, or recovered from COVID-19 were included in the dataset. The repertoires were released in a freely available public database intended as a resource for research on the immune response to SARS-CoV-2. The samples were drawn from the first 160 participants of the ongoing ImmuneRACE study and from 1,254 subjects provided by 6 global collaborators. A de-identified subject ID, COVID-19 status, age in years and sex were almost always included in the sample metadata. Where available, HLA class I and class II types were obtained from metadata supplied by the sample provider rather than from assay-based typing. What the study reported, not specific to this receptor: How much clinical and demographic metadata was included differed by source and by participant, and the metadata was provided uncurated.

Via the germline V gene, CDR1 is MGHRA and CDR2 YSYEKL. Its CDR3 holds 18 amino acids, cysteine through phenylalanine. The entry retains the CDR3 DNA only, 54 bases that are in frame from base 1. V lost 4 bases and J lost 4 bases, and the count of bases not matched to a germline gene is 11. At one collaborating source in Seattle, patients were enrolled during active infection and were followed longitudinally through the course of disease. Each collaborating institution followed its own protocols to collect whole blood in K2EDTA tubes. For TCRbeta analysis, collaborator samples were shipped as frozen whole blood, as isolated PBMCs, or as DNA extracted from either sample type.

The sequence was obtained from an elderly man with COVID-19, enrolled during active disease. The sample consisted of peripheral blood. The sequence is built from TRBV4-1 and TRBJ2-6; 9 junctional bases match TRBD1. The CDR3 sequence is CASSPRSTGGTGANVLTF. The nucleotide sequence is TGCGCCAGCAGCCCAAGATCTACAGGGGGCACGGGGGCCAACGTCCTGACTTTC.